This T cell receptor (beta chain) was found in a study of blood T cell repertoires in COVID-19. Study-wide context: Sites in the United States, Italy and Spain provided acute and convalescent COVID-19 samples. Sample material is recorded as cDNA or gDNA derived from T cells, B-cell-depleted T cells, or PBMCs.

Looked up from germline, CDR1 is MNHEY and CDR2 is SMNVEV (reference sequence). Between the trimmed V and J ends, which lost 5 bases and 7 bases, there was a span of 17 bases. The CDR3 length is 14 residues. Authors' processing steps: Amplification of reference gene primers provided the estimated nucleated cell counts. TCRdb's table, derived via immunoSEQ multiplex PCR, lists solely in-frame clones and lacks some. The V and J calls and clone size are taken from that table; D and trimming were inferred from the DNA. Counted here are 200,000 to 250,000 clones, 70% to 90% occurring once; the ten biggest clones make up about 3%.

The clonotype originates from a woman between 25 and 40 years old who had recovered from COVID-19. Sequencing used peripheral blood. The chain combines TRBV27 with TRBJ1-1, with a tentative D call TRBD1 (6 bases). The DNA for the CDR3 is TGTGCCAGCAGTCCGATAACAGGGACGAGTGAAGCTTTCTTT. Translating gives CASSPITGTSEAFF.